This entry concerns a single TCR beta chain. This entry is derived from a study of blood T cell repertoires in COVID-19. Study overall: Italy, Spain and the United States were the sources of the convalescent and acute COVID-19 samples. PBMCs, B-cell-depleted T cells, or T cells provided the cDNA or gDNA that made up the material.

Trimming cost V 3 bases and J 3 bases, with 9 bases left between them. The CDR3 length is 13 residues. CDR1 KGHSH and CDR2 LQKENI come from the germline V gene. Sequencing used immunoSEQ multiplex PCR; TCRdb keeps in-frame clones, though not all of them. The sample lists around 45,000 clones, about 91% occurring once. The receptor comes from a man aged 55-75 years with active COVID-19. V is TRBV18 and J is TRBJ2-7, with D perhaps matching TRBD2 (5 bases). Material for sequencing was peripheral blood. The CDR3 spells CASSPGEGYEQYF. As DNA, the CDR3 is TGTGCCAGCTCACCGGGAGAGGGCTACGAGCAGTACTTC.